The rows below give T cell receptor beta chains drawn from one sample of a study of blood T cell repertoires in COVID-19. Sequencing was performed with immunoSEQ multiplex PCR; in TCRdb, only in-frame clones are kept and a portion is missing. The repertoire holds about 280,000 clones, about 80% seen once, with 8% to 9.5% in the top ten. What was sequenced was peripheral blood. These receptors all stem from a woman between 50 and 59 years old who had recovered from COVID-19. Both conserved end residues are part of each CDR3. A D gene is named only where the DNA matches it firmly. Not all rows give a size; the values are once, few, many and, for expanded clones, a class.

j_gene | abundance | v_gene | d_gene | CDR3nt | CDR3aa
TRBJ2-3 | NA | TRBV7-8 | NA | TGTGCCAGCAGCCTCTGGGGGGGGGCGGGAGATACGCAGTATTTT | CASSLWGGAGDTQYF
TRBJ2-7 | NA | TRBV28 | NA | TGTGCCAGCAGTTTAGCAGTCTCCTACGAGCAGTACTTC | CASSLAVSYEQYF
TRBJ1-4 | NA | TRBV28 | TRBD1 | TGTGCCAGCACTCAACCCCCTAGGACAGGGGTACTGTTTTTT | CASTQPPRTGVLFF
TRBJ1-4 | NA | TRBV7-2 | NA | TGTGCCAGCAGACCAAGCGGTCTGGGTAATGAAAAACTGTTTTTT | CASRPSGLGNEKLFF
TRBJ2-7 | NA | TRBV29-1 | TRBD1 | TGCAGCGTTGGTTTGGACAGGTACTACGAGCAGTACTTC | CSVGLDRYYEQYF
TRBJ2-3 | NA | TRBV6-5 | NA | TGTGCCAGCAGAGCCCTCCTCGCTGATACGCAGTATTTT | CASRALLADTQYF
TRBJ2-7 | NA | TRBV4-3 | NA | TGCGCCAGCAGCCAAGATTCGACTTTGGGGGGCGAGCAGTACTTC | CASSQDSTLGGEQYF
TRBJ2-7 | NA | TRBV2 | TRBD2 | TGTGCCAGCAGTGAAGGGCTAGCGGGTGTTGCCTACGAGCAGTACTTC | CASSEGLAGVAYEQYF
TRBJ2-5 | NA | TRBV2 | TRBD1 | TGTGCCAGCAGTGAACAGACAGGGGCTCGGGAGACCCAGTACTTC | CASSEQTGARETQYF
TRBJ2-1 | NA | TRBV5-6 | NA | TGTGCCAGCAGCGCCTACAGGGCAATCTACCCCTACAATGAGCAGTTCTTC | CASSAYRAIYPYNEQFF
TRBJ1-1 | NA | TRBV30 | TRBD1 | TGTGCCTGGAGCCGGACAGGGGGCCCCATGAACACTGAAGCTTTCTTT | CAWSRTGGPMNTEAFF
TRBJ1-1 | NA | TRBV19 | TRBD1 | TGTGCCAGTAGTATGGGACAGGGGTCTGAAGCTTTCTTT | CASSMGQGSEAFF
TRBJ1-2 | NA | TRBV6-2/TRBV6-3 | TRBD1 | TGTGCCAGCAGTTCAGGGGACAGTCTCAACTATGGCTACACCTTC | CASSSGDSLNYGYTF
TRBJ2-6 | NA | TRBV27 | NA | TGTGCCAGCAGTTTGAGTAGGGCGGGCTCTGGGGCCAACGTCCTGACTTTC | CASSLSRAGSGANVLTF
TRBJ2-7 | NA | TRBV29-1 | NA | TGCAGCGTTGACGGGGATACGATCGGGGAGCAGTACTTC | CSVDGDTIGEQYF
TRBJ2-7 | once | TRBV4-1 | TRBD2 | TGCGCCAGCAGCCTTCCTGGCGGCGGGGGGACCTACGAGCAGTACTTC | CASSLPGGGGTYEQYF
TRBJ1-4 | NA | TRBV19 | NA | TGTGCCAGTTGTGCCCTAACCGGGACTAATGAAAAACTGTTTTTT | CASCALTGTNEKLFF
TRBJ1-5 | few | TRBV15 | NA | TGTGCCACCAGCCGCGAGGGTTACAATCAGCCCCAGCATTTT | CATSREGYNQPQHF
TRBJ2-7 | NA | TRBV27 | TRBD1 | TGTGCCAGCAGCTGGACCGGGACAGCCACCTACGAGCAGTACTTC | CASSWTGTATYEQYF
TRBJ2-1 | NA | TRBV4-1 | TRBD2 | TGCGCCAGCAGCCAAGAAGAGTACGCGGGAGGCGGGAGTGAGCAGTTCTTC | CASSQEEYAGGGSEQFF
TRBJ2-3 | NA | TRBV7-9 | NA | TGTGCCAGCAGCTTCGGGGGTCAAGATACGCAGTATTTT | CASSFGGQDTQYF
TRBJ2-7 | NA | TRBV11-2 | TRBD2 | TGTGCCAGCAGCTTAGCCCCGGGACTAGCGGGTACCTACGAGCAGTACTTC | CASSLAPGLAGTYEQYF
TRBJ2-3 | NA | TRBV19 | TRBD1 | TGTGCCAGTAGCAAGACAGGGACAGATACGCAGTATTTT | CASSKTGTDTQYF
TRBJ2-1 | NA | TRBV7-2 | TRBD2 | TGTGCCAGCAGCTTAGAACTAGCGGGGGCCAATGAGCAGTTCTTC | CASSLELAGANEQFF
TRBJ2-7 | NA | TRBV14 | NA | TGTGCCAGCAGCCAAGATCTAACTAGATTCTATTACGAGCAGTACTTC | CASSQDLTRFYYEQYF
TRBJ2-6 | NA | TRBV28 | NA | TGTGCCAGCAGTAGGCTCAGACTCCGCTCTGGGGCCAACGTCCTGACTTTC | CASSRLRLRSGANVLTF
TRBJ2-5 | NA | TRBV10-2 | NA | TGCGCCAGCAGTGAGCTGGTGGGCCTTGAGACCCAGTACTTC | CASSELVGLETQYF
TRBJ2-4 | few | TRBV3-1/TRBV3-2 | NA | TGTGCCAGCAGCCAGCGGGAAGCCAAAAACATTCAGTACTTC | CASSQREAKNIQYF
TRBJ2-7 | NA | TRBV19 | NA | TGTGCCAGTAGCCCTGCCCCGGCCTACGAGCAGTACTTC | CASSPAPAYEQYF
TRBJ2-6 | NA | TRBV7-8 | TRBD1 | TGTGCCAGCAGCTTACAGGGGGCTGGGGCCAACGTCCTGACTTTC | CASSLQGAGANVLTF
TRBJ1-1 | once | TRBV3-1/TRBV3-2 | TRBD1 | TGTGCCAGCAGACGTGGGACAGTTAACACTGAAGCTTTCTTT | CASRRGTVNTEAFF
TRBJ1-2 | once | TRBV3-1/TRBV3-2 | NA | TGTGCCAGCAGCCAAGATGTAGGGGCGAATGGCTACACCTTC | CASSQDVGANGYTF
TRBJ2-7 | NA | TRBV2 | TRBD2 | TGTGCCAGCAAGGGGGAGACTAGCGTGACCTACGAGCAGTACTTC | CASKGETSVTYEQYF
TRBJ2-3 | once | TRBV29-1 | NA | TGCAGCGTTCGGCGGGCAGATACGCAGTATTTT | CSVRRADTQYF
TRBJ2-2 | NA | TRBV5-1 | NA | TGCGCCAGCATACGTCAGGGGGGCACCGGGGAGCTGTTTTTT | CASIRQGGTGELFF
TRBJ1-1 | few | TRBV7-6 | NA | TGTGCCAGCAGCACCCACAGGGAAAACACTGAAGCTTTCTTT | CASSTHRENTEAFF
TRBJ2-2 | NA | TRBV4-2 | NA | TGTGCCAGCAGCCAAGATCCCGGGGGATCTGCCTGGGGGGAGCTGTTTTTT | CASSQDPGGSAWGELFF
TRBJ1-2 | NA | TRBV14 | NA | TGTGCCAGCAGCCAGGGAGCCGGATATGGCTACACCTTC | CASSQGAGYGYTF
TRBJ2-2 | NA | TRBV6-5 | NA | TGTGCCAGCAGTTACAGGGGGAACACCGGGGAGCTGTTTTTT | CASSYRGNTGELFF
TRBJ2-2 | NA | TRBV7-9 | NA | TGTGCCAGCAGCTCAAAACAGGGCACCGGGGAGCTGTTTTTT | CASSSKQGTGELFF
TRBJ2-1 | few | TRBV5-1 | NA | TGCGCCAGCAGCCCAGCAGTGACAGTAAGGGACAATGAGCAGTTCTTC | CASSPAVTVRDNEQFF
TRBJ1-5 | NA | TRBV4-2 | NA | TGTGCCAGCAGCTGGGTGGGGGGGCAGCCCCAGCATTTT | CASSWVGGQPQHF
TRBJ1-1 | NA | TRBV9 | NA | TGTGCCAGCACGTTGGGAGACGAGGGCTATAAGAACACTGAAGCTTTCTTT | CASTLGDEGYKNTEAFF
TRBJ1-5 | NA | TRBV28 | NA | TGTGCCAGCAGTTTACAGGGGCGGGTTCAGCCCCAGCATTTT | CASSLQGRVQPQHF
TRBJ1-1 | NA | TRBV6-2/TRBV6-3 | TRBD1 | TGTGCCAGCAGTTACTTGGCAGGGGGCCTGAACACTGAAGCTTTCTTT | CASSYLAGGLNTEAFF
TRBJ1-2 | NA | TRBV25-1 | NA | TGTGCCAGCACCCAGGGCTATGGCTACACCTTC | CASTQGYGYTF